The T cell receptor beta chain under discussion was sequenced for a study of T cell clonality in common variable immunodeficiency. Study-wide findings and caveats: Reportedly, TCR beta sequences from common variable immunodeficiency showed fewer deletions and N-nucleotide insertions.

This CDR3 comprises 14 residues. Germline V gene sequence: CDR1 KGHSH, CDR2 LQKENI. Germline trimming cut 3 bases from V and 3 bases from J; bases unmatched to any gene: 3. Profiling relied on immunoSEQ multiplex PCR, and the TCRdb table lists in-frame clones only, not all of them. The profile covers about 52,000 clones, none occurring a single time. Patients and controls were mostly of Caucasian heritage. A word on this clone: Antigen unknown. Read sequence stops 3 residues before the CDR3 end, and the germline J gene provides the missing end. Other DNA sequences from this sample encode an identical CDR3 as well.

The chain couples TRBV18 to TRBJ1-2; 8 bases align to TRBD1. The TCR sequence derives from a person aged 18 to 70 in good health. Sequenced: peripheral blood mononuclear cells. The CDR3 protein is CASSPPGQDYGYTF. The CDR3 bases that were read are TGTGCCAGCTCACCCCCGGGACAGGACTATGGC.